This T cell receptor beta chain originates from a study of shared clonotypes between healthy human individuals (TCRdb year 2020). Some background on the complete study: The cohort included a few men and a couple of women between 18 and 49 years of age. For each donor, CD4 naive and CD4 memory were each run on three plates, CD8 naive on two plates, and CD8 memory on one plate. To estimate repertoire size and how much clonotype sharing occurs between individuals, the study deeply sequenced the blood TCR repertoires of a handful of healthy adults. To increase sequencing depth and limit assay-specific biases, different laboratories used diverse techniques to prepare libraries and sequence TCR repertoires. Per donor, leukapheresis produced somewhere between about 0.94 and 9.5 billion PBMCs.

Donors were healthy HIV-negative adults with no recently reported acute infections or vaccinations. Only Caucasian adults living in Nashville, Tennessee, USA were represented among the donors. CD4+ T cells were enriched through magnetic negative selection, after which naive cells were positively selected on CD45RA and the remaining negative fraction served as the memory subset. After blood collection by leukapheresis, PBMCs were isolated using Ficoll-Histopaque density gradient centrifugation and then cryopreserved in the vapor phase of liquid nitrogen. Purity and quantity of every magnetically sorted T cell population were checked by analytical flow cytometry. From each sorted fraction, genomic DNA was isolated and quantified by UV absorbance on a Nanodrop 2000c. TCR CDR3 regions were amplified from genomic DNA by multiplex PCR using the deep immunoSEQ assay. Genomic DNA extracted from each cell subset was distributed evenly over all wells of several immunoSEQ 96-well plates, and each plate served as one replicate. For sorted subsets, roughly 200 ng of genomic DNA, equivalent to 25,000 to 35,000 T cell genomes, went into each replicate PCR. Purified libraries were quantified with a Qubit 3.0 fluorometer, sized on a Bioanalyzer 2100, and re-quantified with the KAPA Library Quantification kit. Each immunoSEQ 96-well plate was sequenced on its own single-read 150-cycle Illumina NextSeq 550 flow cell. The published analysis was carried out like this. Because only junctional sequences without quality scores were contained in the immunoSEQ output, filtering matching that applied to full-length reads could not be performed. To assign V/J genes and CDR3, sequences were annotated using PyIR, a Python wrapper for IgBLAST v1.9, with IMGT germline references. Any read was removed if the V/J assignment was weak (E-value above 1e-6), the CDR3 was missing, or the read contained stop codons, out-of-frame junctions, or ambiguous translated residues. V3J clonotypes were defined as sequences sharing an identical inferred V gene, J gene, and CDR3 amino acid sequence. Percentage overlap between repertoires was calculated by dividing the number of shared unique clonotypes by the size of the smaller repertoire. Richness of each repertoire was evaluated using RTK rarefaction, the Chao1 estimator, and Recon v2.1 estimates of unobserved clonotypes. Generation probabilities for all TCRbeta clonotypes obtained by the gDNA method from a few donors were computed using OLGA. Sourced from immuneACCESS, this table was stored by TCRdb with only in-frame sequences that have V and J called. A share of the clones is absent; for the studies checked, an unresolved V gene accounts for under half, and the remainder has no known explanation. V and J calls and clone size are copied from that table; D and trimming were computed from the DNA. This sample gives millions of clones in total; 95% of them show up just once. In total, the top ten clones hold 0.13% of the sample.

Notes on this clone: Its antigen remains undetermined. Base qualities are not recorded, but no much larger clone differs from it by a single base.

General findings and caveats noted by the study authors: Pairwise subsampling led to the expectation that sequencing depth would affect the degree of clonotype sharing among donors. Compared with non-shared clonotypes, the clonotypes found in all four sorted-subset donors had higher generation probabilities. Only blood was sampled, and tissue TCR repertoires likely differ from those in blood. Naive subsets generally had larger estimated clonotype richness than memory subsets did. Rarefaction of sorted-subset datasets indicated incomplete sequencing despite the large sequencing depth. Because the study included only a small number of donors, the genetic and exposure-history diversity represented was limited. Across a few donors, roughly 5% of naive CD4, 3.5% of naive CD8, about 2.3% of memory CD4, and approximately 0.4% of memory CD8 clonotypes were shared.

The CDR3, cysteine through phenylalanine, is 15 amino acids long. The read is trimmed to its CDR3 DNA, 45 bases read in frame from base 1. Sequences SGHVS (CDR1) and FQNEAQ (CDR2) are obtained from the germline V gene. Unmatched junction bases come to 10, with V trimmed by 5 bases and J by 9 bases. The chain couples TRBV7-8 to TRBJ1-6; 7 middle bases align to TRBD1. Sequencing was performed on naive CD4+ T cells sorted from blood. Read against the paper, the sample's cell subset or site label means: CD45RA+ positively selected. The sequence came from a man in his late teens or twenties in good health. The CDR3: CASSASTGVVSPLHF. At the DNA level, the sequence is TGTGCCAGCAGCGCGAGTACAGGGGTGGTTTCACCCCTCCACTTT.